This T cell receptor (beta chain) was sequenced during a study of cytomegalovirus exposure and HLA in healthy donors. CDR1 and CDR2 (germline): SGHRS, YFSETQ. Between the trimmed V and J ends, which lost 4 bases and 1 base, there was a span of 12 bases. This CDR3 contains 15 residues. 13 Jbeta primers and 60 Vbeta primers were used for the PCR. TCRdb's copy holds only in-frame clones and misses some; the assay was immunoSEQ multiplex PCR. The sample lists 200,000 or so clones, 83% seen once, with approximately 1.4% in the top ten. This clonotype was sampled from a girl aged 5 to 17 in good health and CMV-seronegative. The specimen was PBMCs. The chain uses TRBV5-1 and TRBJ1-5; D possibly corresponds to TRBD1 (6 bases). The CDR3 nucleotides read TGCGCCAGCAGCCTCATAACAGGGAGCAATCAGCCCCAGCATTTT. This translates into CASSLITGSNQPQHF.